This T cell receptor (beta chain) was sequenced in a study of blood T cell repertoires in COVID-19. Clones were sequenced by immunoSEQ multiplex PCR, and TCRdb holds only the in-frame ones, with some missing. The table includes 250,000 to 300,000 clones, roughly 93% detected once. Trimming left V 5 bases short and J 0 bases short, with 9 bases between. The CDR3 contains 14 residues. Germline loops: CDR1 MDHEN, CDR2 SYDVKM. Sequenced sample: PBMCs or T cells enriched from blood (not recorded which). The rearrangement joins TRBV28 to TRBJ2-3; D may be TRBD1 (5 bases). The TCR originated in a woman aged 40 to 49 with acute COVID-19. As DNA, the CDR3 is TGTGCCAGCAGTCTACAGGCCAGCACAGATACGCAGTATTTT. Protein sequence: CASSLQASTDTQYF.